This TCR beta chain comes out of a study of Graves' ophthalmopathy and Graves' hyperthyroidism. On this clonotype: A much larger clone lies one base from this, so it may be a read error.

Scientists amplified the TCR beta CDR3 regions from RNA transcripts. Second-round multiplex PCR came after first-round RT-PCR with HTBI primers. A single record per CDR3 protein comes from TCRdb applying MiXCR to the multiplex PCR reads. There are about 1.2 million distinct CDR3 sequences in the sample; 35% to 40% occur only once, and 11% lies in the top ten. Trimming took 1 base from V and 2 from J, leaving 14 bases between them. The CDR3 extends over 16 amino acids. CDR1 and CDR2 (germline): SEHNR, FQNEAQ (reference sequence). The gene calls are TRBV7-9 and TRBJ1-2, with D uncertain. This clonotype was obtained from an adult man with Graves' hyperthyroidism. Input material: peripheral blood or thyroid tissue (not recorded which). The CDR3 sequence: CASSLGGSSPNYGYTF. The CDR3 coding sequence is TGTGCCAGCAGCTTAGGCGGGTCCTCTCCGAACTATGGCTACACCTTC.